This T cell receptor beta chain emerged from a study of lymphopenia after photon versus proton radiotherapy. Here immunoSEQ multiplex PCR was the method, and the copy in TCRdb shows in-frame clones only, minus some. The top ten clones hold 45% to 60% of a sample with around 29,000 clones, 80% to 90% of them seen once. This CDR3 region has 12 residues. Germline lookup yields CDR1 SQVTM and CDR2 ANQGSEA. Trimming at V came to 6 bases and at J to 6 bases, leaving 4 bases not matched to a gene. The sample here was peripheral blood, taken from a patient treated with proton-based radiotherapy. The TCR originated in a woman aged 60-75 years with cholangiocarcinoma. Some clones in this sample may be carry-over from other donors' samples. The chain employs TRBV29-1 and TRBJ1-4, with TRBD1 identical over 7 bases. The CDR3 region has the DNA TGCAGCGTGCGACAGGGAGATGAAAAACTGTTTTTT. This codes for CSVRQGDEKLFF.